This TCR beta chain was retrieved from a study of T cell responses to AZD1222 COVID-19 vaccine. This clone has more than one count but fewer than ten. Data came from immunoSEQ multiplex PCR; TCRdb stores just in-frame clones and leaves some out. The sample carries tens of thousands of clones, roughly 87% recorded once. CDR1 and CDR2 (germline): SQVTM, ANQGSEA. The CDR3 has 14 residues. V lost 5 bases, J lost 0 bases, and 13 bases lay in between. The specimen comprised peripheral blood, sampled on day 0 of AZD1222 vaccination. The sequence was obtained from an adult in good health. The chain recombines TRBV29-1 with TRBJ1-2; D unresolved. The CDR3 DNA sequence: TGCAGCGTTCCAACAGCCTACCCTAACTATGGCTACACCTTC. Translated: CSVPTAYPNYGYTF.